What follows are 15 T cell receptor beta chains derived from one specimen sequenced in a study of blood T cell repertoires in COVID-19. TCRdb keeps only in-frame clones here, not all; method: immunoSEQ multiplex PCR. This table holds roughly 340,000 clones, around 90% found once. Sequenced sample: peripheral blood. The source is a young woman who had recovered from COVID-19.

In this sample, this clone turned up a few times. The CDR3 sequence is CASSKTSGGIQETQYF. CDR3 nucleotides: TGTGCCAGCAGCAAGACTAGCGGAGGAATCCAAGAGACCCAGTACTTC. The genes are TRBV7-9 and TRBJ2-5; 9 bases agree with TRBD2. V was clipped by 5 bases and J by 1 base; unmatched bases: 8. The germline V gene has CDR1 SEHNR and CDR2 FQNEAQ (reference sequence). The CDR3 is made up of 16 amino acids.

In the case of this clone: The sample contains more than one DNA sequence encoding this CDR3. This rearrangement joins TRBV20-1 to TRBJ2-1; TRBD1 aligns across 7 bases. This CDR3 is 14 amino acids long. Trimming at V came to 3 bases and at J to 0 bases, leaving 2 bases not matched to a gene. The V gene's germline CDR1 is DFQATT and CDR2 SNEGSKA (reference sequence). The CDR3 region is CSASAGGSYNEQFF. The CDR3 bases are TGCAGTGCTAGTGCAGGGGGCTCCTACAATGAGCAGTTCTTC.

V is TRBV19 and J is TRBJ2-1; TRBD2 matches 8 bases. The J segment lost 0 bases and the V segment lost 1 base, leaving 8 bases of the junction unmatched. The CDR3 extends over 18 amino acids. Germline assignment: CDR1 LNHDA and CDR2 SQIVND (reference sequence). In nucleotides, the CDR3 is TGTGCCAGTAGTATAGCTGCGGGAGGCCCCAGCTCCTACAATGAGCAGTTCTTC. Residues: CASSIAAGGPSSYNEQFF.

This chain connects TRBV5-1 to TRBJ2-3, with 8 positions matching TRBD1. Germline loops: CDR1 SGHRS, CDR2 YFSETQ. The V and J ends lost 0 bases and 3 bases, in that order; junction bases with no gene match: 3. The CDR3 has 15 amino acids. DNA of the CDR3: TGCGCCAGCAGCTTGGCAGGGGGCGGGACAGATACGCAGTATTTT. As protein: CASSLAGGGTDTQYF.

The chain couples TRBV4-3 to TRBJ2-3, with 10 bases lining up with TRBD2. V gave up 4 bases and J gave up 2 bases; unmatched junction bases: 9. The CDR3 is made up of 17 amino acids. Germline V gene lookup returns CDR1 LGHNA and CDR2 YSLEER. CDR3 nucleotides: TGCGCCAGCAGCCCCCGACTAGCGGGTTTTTCCACAGATACGCAGTATTTT. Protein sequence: CASSPRLAGFSTDTQYF.

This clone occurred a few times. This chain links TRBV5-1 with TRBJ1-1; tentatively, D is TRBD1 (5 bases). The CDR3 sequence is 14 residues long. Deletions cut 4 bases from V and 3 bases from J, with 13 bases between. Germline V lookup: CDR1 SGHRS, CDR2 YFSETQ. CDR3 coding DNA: TGCGCCAGCAGCCCCGGGGGGTTATACACTGAAGCTTTCTTT. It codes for CASSPGGLYTEAFF.

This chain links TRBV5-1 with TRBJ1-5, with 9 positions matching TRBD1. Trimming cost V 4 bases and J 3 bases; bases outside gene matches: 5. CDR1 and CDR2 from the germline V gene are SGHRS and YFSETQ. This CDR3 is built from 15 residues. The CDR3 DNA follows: TGCGCCAGCAGCCCGGGACAGGGTTCCAATCAGCCCCAGCATTTT. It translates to CASSPGQGSNQPQHF.

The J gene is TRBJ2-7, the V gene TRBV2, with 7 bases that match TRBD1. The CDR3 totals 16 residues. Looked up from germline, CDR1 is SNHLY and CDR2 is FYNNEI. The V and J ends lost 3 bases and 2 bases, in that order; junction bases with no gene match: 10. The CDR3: CASSELRTGGPYEQYV. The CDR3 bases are TGTGCCAGCAGTGAGTTAAGGACAGGTGGACCCTACGAGCAGTACGTC.

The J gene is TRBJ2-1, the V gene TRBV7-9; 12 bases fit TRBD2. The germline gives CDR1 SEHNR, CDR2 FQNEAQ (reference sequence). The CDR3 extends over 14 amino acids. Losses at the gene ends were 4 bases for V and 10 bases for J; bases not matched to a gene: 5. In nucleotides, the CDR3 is TGTGCCAGCAGCTCGACTAGCGGGAGTCACGAGCAGTTCTTC. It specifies CASSSTSGSHEQFF.

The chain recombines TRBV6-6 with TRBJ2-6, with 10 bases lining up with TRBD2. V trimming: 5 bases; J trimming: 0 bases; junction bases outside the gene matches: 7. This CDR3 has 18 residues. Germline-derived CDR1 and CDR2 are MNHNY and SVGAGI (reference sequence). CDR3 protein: CASSLLLAGISGANVLTF. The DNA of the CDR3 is TGTGCCAGCAGTCTCCTACTAGCGGGAATCTCTGGGGCCAACGTCCTGACTTTC.

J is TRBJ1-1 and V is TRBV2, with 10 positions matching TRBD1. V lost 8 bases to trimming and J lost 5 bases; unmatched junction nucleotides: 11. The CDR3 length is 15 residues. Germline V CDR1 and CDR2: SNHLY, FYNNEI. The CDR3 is CASHRRTGGGTEAFF. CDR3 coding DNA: TGTGCCAGCCATAGAAGGACAGGGGGAGGGACTGAAGCTTTCTTT.

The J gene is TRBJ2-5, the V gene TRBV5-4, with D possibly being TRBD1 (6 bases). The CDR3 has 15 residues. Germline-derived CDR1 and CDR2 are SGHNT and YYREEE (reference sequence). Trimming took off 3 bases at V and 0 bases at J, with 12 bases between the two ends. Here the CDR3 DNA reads TGTGCCAGCAGCTGGGGACAATTGGACCAAGAGACCCAGTACTTC. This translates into CASSWGQLDQETQYF.

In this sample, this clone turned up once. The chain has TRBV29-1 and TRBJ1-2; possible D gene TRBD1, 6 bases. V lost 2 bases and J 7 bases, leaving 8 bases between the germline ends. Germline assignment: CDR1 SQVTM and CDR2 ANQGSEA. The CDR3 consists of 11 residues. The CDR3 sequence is CSVERGGGYTF. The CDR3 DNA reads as TGCAGCGTTGAAAGGGGGGGTGGCTACACCTTC.

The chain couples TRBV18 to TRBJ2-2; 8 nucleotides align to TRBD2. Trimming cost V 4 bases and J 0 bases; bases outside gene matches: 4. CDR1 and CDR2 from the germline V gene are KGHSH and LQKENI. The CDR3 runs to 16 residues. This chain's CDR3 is CASSQSGGSNTGELFF. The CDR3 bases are TGTGCCAGCTCACAGAGCGGGGGATCGAACACCGGGGAGCTGTTTTTT.

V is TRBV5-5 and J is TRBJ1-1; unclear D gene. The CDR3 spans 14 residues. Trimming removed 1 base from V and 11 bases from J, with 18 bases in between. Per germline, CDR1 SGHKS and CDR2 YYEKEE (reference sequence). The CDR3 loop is CASSLRSGLVSAFF. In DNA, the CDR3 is TGTGCCAGCAGCTTGAGGTCAGGATTAGTTTCGGCTTTCTTT.